Given below is one T cell receptor (beta chain) in context. Its antigen is still unknown. The data originate from a study of OX40 agonist ivuxolimab in advanced cancers. Background on the study: Each dose-escalation patient presented with hepatocellular carcinoma, melanoma, renal cell or head and neck cancer. Earlier treatment with anti-PD-1, anti-PD-L1 or anti-CTLA-4 was permitted, and over 35% had received some. Whole-study results and caveats: Averaging showed that CD8+ T cells had more expanded clones than CD4+ did.

Sequencing used immunoSEQ multiplex PCR; TCRdb keeps in-frame clones, though not all of them. The sample contains about 91,000 clones, 85% to 90% of which appear only once. Per germline, CDR1 SEHNR and CDR2 FQNEAQ (reference sequence). Deletions cut 1 base from V and 5 bases from J, with 12 bases between. CDR3 length: 14 residues. Material: CD4+ or CD8+ T cells sorted from blood, obtained in a trial of the OX40 agonist ivuxolimab. The origin of this receptor is an adult with an advanced solid tumor such as melanoma, head and neck, liver or kidney cancer. This chain links TRBV7-9 with TRBJ2-7; D may be TRBD2 (5 bases). CDR3 in amino acids: CASSLDGIIDEQYF. For the CDR3, the DNA is TGTGCCAGCAGCTTAGACGGGATCATAGACGAGCAGTACTTC.